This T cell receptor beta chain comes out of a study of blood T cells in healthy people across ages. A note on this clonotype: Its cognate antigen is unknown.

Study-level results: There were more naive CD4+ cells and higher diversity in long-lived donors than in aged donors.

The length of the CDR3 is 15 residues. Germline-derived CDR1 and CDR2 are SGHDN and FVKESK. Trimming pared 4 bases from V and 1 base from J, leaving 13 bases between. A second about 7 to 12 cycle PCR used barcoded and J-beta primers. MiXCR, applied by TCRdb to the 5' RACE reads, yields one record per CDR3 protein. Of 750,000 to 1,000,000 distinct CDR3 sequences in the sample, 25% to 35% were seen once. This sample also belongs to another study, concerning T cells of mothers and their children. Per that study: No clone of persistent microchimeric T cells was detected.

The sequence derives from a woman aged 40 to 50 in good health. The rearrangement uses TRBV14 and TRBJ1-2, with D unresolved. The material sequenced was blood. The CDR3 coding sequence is TGTGCCAGCAGCCCAGGAGCCCCCAATAACTATGGCTACACCTTC. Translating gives CASSPGAPNNYGYTF.